This T cell receptor (beta chain) was obtained from a study of T-cell memory formation after mild COVID-19 (dated by TCRdb to the early 2020s). With regard to the full study: TCR sequence clusters from the two donors were found to be largely donor specific. Two young, previously healthy adult volunteers made up the cohort, one male and one female. In a couple of donors, T-cell clones that expanded and contracted after mild COVID-19 were tracked by sequencing TCRalpha and TCRbeta repertoires over time.

This clonotype was picked up many times. It lacks a known antigen. No base quality information exists; no much larger clone differs at one position. The CDR3 sequence holds 13 residues, the cysteine and phenylalanine included. CDR3 DNA only is kept here, 39 bases in frame from base 1. Ficoll-Paque density gradient centrifugation was used to isolate PBMCs. Sequencing relied on an Illumina NovaSeq 6000. Using 5'RACE with constant-segment primers, TCRalpha and TCRbeta cDNA libraries were constructed, with sample barcodes and unique molecular identifiers added in the process. Trizol reagent was used to extract RNA from every sample. The libraries were amplified in two PCR steps, and the second step added a second sample barcode and Illumina TruSeq adapters. Sequencing of libraries was performed on an Illumina NovaSeq with 2 x 150 bp paired-end reads. The authors' pipeline ran thus. Demultiplexing of reads and collapsing into UMI-guided consensus sequences were performed with migec v1.2.7. Using mixcr v2.1.11, UMI consensuses were aligned to TRA and TRB V and J templates and then assembled into clonotypes. Clonotypes were classified as expanded or contracted when called significant by both edgeR and NoisET, with noise models trained on biological replicates. For edgeR calls, the thresholds were a false discovery rate-adjusted p below 0.01 and a log2 fold-change of 1. As an exploratory analysis of dynamics, PCA with hierarchical clustering was applied to max-normalized trajectories of the 1000 most abundant clonotypes. Each responding clone was given a CD4 or CD8 phenotype based on the CD4+ and CD8+ repertoires, which had been sequenced separately. TCRdb reworked the public reads: Q25 trimming with fastp, MiXCR clone assembly, productive beta chains retained. Each entry merges the rows of one CDR3 protein and shows their most common DNA and genes. What appears here as the V and J calls and clone size reflects TCRdb's work, not the paper's. Present in this sample are a few hundred thousand distinct CDR3 sequences, approximately 18% of which were seen just once. The ten biggest clones cover under 25% of the sample.

General findings and caveats noted by the study authors: Some responding clones were detected in pre-infection memory, suggesting pre-existing cross-reactive memory T cells joined the SARS-CoV-2 response. Only a couple of mild cases were covered in the study, and larger cohorts including severe cases with pre-infection samples were considered necessary. From day 15 to 85, contracting clones showed balanced CD4/CD8 phenotypes, whereas a second wave of clones that expanded from day 15 to 37 leaned towards CD4+. Contracting CD4+ clones were located mainly in the CM and EM memory subsets, whereas CD8+ clones were found to be enriched in EMRA. The second-wave clones that peaked on day 37 were not confirmed to be SARS-CoV-2 specific.

The sequencing sample was made of PBMCs or a T cell subset sorted from them (not recorded which). In this chain, TRBV3-2 is recombined with TRBJ2-5. TRBV3-2 has pseudogene status. The receptor comes from a man aged 18 to 29 who had mild COVID-19 (a few samples of this study predate the infection). The sample titles of this study are shuffled in the database, so cell type and time point are left out; the donor was told from shared clones. The CDR3 region reads CASSPGFEETQYF. The bases read TGTGCCAGCAGCCCCGGATTTGAAGAGACCCAGTACTTC.